Below are 2 T cell receptor beta chains sequenced from a single sample in a study of shared clonotypes between healthy human individuals. Generated by immunoSEQ multiplex PCR, the TCRdb table keeps only in-frame clones and is missing some. Here the sample spans around 440,000 clones, more than 70% being singletons. What was sequenced was PBMCs. The origin of the receptors is a woman aged 40-49 years in good health. Some clones in this sample may be carry-over from other donors' samples.

With regard to this clone: A far larger clone is a single base away, which makes a read error likely. Other DNA sequences in the sample encode the same CDR3. The chain links TRBV2 to TRBJ2-2; TRBD1 matches 10 bases. The germline V gene has CDR1 SNHLY and CDR2 FYNNEI. The CDR3 is made up of 16 amino acids. The CDR3 nucleotides read TGTGCCAGCTCCGGGACAGGGGTCGGTCTCACCGGGGAGCTGTTCTTT. Translated: CASSGTGVGLTGELFF.

The chain couples TRBV30 to TRBJ2-5; TRBD2 matches 7 bases. This CDR3 region has 11 residues. Trimming cost V 6 bases and J 7 bases; bases outside gene matches: 5. The germline V gene encodes CDR1 GTSNPN and CDR2 SVGIG (reference sequence). The CDR3, as DNA: TGTGCCTGTTTTTTAGCGGGGACCCAGTACTTC. This encodes CACFLAGTQYF.